Here is one TCR beta chain with its context. Its specific antigen is unknown. The record has no base qualities; no much larger clone is one base away. The data were taken from a study of OX40 agonist ivuxolimab in advanced cancers. Notes on the research overall: Ivuxolimab was a fully human IgG2 agonistic monoclonal antibody targeting the costimulatory receptor OX40 (CD134). Partial responses occurred in three dose-escalation patients, of whom one had hepatocellular carcinoma and two had cutaneous melanoma. Prior anti-PD-1, anti-PD-L1 or anti-CTLA-4 therapy was permitted, and approximately 40% of dose-escalation patients had received checkpoint inhibitors. Intravenous ivuxolimab was administered to patients every 2 weeks at six dose levels: 0.01, 0.1, 0.3, 1.5, 3 and 10 mg/kg. The point of sequencing TCRbeta in the periphery was to test whether ivuxolimab changed TCR sequence diversity and drove clonal T-cell expansion. The paper reports the monotherapy dose-escalation portion (N ≈ 50 patients) of the phase I ivuxolimab trial. In the dose-escalation cohort, 70% to 90% of patients were male, and the mean age was 60 years with a range of roughly 23 to 79. Among the roughly 50 dose-escalation patients, roughly 20 had hepatocellular carcinoma, 15 or so melanoma, 9 renal cell carcinoma and 9 head and neck cancer. General findings and caveats noted by the study authors: Low levels of normalized T-cell clonal expansion were also seen in some nonresponding patients. The antigen specificity of the clonally expanded peripheral T cells was not determined. After ivuxolimab, expanded clones were on average more numerous among CD8+ T cells than among CD4+ T cells. At doses from 0.1 to 3.0 mg/kg, clonal expansion was seen in both CD4+ and CD8+ blood T cells between baseline and week 6. In the 0.1-3.0 mg/kg groups, partial responders were among the patients with the lowest normalized peripheral clonal expansion, particularly in CD8+ T cells.

Patients with autoimmune disease history or receiving systemic immunosuppression were excluded from the trial. Peripheral blood for TCR sequencing was collected from all dose cohorts at baseline, on cycle 4 day 1, and on cycle 7 day 1. Samples were obtained from an open-label, multicenter, first-in-human phase I dose-escalation trial of ivuxolimab. The trial enrolled adults with locally advanced or metastatic head and neck squamous cell, hepatocellular, melanoma or renal cell carcinoma. Before TCR sequencing, CD4+ T cells and CD8+ T cells were sorted from peripheral blood as separate populations. Genomic DNA was extracted from sorted cells for sequencing of the TCRbeta CDR3 region. TCRbeta CDR3 regions were sequenced using the immunoSEQ Assay. TCRdb's version of the immuneACCESS table is confined to in-frame rearrangements and falls short of the full clone set. An unresolved V gene accounts for under half of the shortfall where checked; the remainder is of unknown origin. The table for this sample lists some 64,000 clones; approximately 91% of them were counted only once. In total, the top ten clones hold around 25% of the sample.

The CDR3, cysteine through phenylalanine, is 13 amino acids long. This entry keeps only the CDR3 DNA: 39 bases, framed from base 1. Relative to germline, V is 0 bases shorter and J is 5 bases shorter, with 7 bases between their ends. According to the germline V gene (reference sequence), CDR1 reads LNHNV and CDR2 reads YYDKDF. Specimen: CD4+ or CD8+ T cells sorted from blood, collected in a trial of the OX40 agonist ivuxolimab. Recombination connected TRBV15 to TRBJ1-2, with no confident D gene call. The TCR comes from an adult with an advanced solid tumor such as melanoma, head and neck, liver or kidney cancer. The CDR3 protein is CATSREGFYGYTF. At the DNA level, the sequence is TGTGCCACCAGCAGAGAAGGGTTTTATGGCTACACCTTC.